Each of the 16 T cell receptor beta chains below was sequenced from the same sample in a study of regulatory and conventional T cells in RAG deficiency. Here immunoSEQ multiplex PCR was the method, and the copy in TCRdb shows in-frame clones only, minus some. The table includes around 3,100 clones, under 95% detected once. The sorted regulatory T cells were CD4+, CD25-high and CD127-low, with genomic DNA sequenced. These same data were also listed under a study on regulatory T cells. In that study: The PCR used 52 TRBV and 13 TRBJ primers.

The sequencing sample was made of CD4+ Tregs sorted from blood. The receptors originated from a human donor in good health.

V and J are TRBV6-1 and TRBJ2-7; D unclear. This CDR3 region has 11 residues. Germline values: CDR1 MNHNS, CDR2 SASEGT. Trimming left V 8 bases short and J 3 bases short, with 8 bases between. CDR3 DNA: TGTGCCAGCCAAGGGCGCTACGAGCAGTACTTC. This translates into CASQGRYEQYF.

The rearrangement uses TRBV6-1 and TRBJ1-2, with 9 bases fitting TRBD1. CDR1 and CDR2 from the germline V gene are MNHNS and SASEGT. With V trimmed by 2 bases and J by 5 bases, 6 bases remained unmatched. There are 15 residues in the CDR3. The CDR3 region is CASSELGQGIYGYTF. The CDR3 nucleotides read TGTGCCAGCAGTGAATTGGGACAGGGTATATATGGCTACACCTTC.

This chain connects TRBV4-1 to TRBJ1-3, with D possibly matching TRBD1 (6 bases). The CDR3 has 18 amino acids. The germline gives CDR1 MGHRA, CDR2 YSYEKL. The ends were cut back, 0 bases at V and 0 bases at J, with 15 bases in the middle. This chain's CDR3 is CASSQDGGRESSGNTIYF. The CDR3 nucleotides are TGCGCCAGCAGCCAAGATGGGGGCAGGGAGAGCTCTGGAAACACCATATATTTT.

V is TRBV9 and J is TRBJ2-3, with a possible D match to TRBD1 (6 bases). Germline lookup yields CDR1 SGDLS and CDR2 YYNGEE. CDR3 length: 15 amino acids. V shed 3 bases and J shed 1 base, with 12 bases lying between them. The CDR3 protein is CASSETGHGTDTQYF. The CDR3 bases are TGTGCCAGCAGCGAGACAGGCCACGGCACAGATACGCAGTATTTT. Combining the CDR3 with reference TRBV9 and TRBJ2-3 gives the whole variable domain DSGVTQTPKHLITATGQRVTLRCSPRSGDLSVYWYQQSLDQGLQFLIQYYNGEERAKGNILERFSAQQFPDLHSELNLSSLELGDSALYFCASSETGHGTDTQYFGPGTRLTVL.

The V and J genes are TRBV6-1 and TRBJ2-5; tentatively, D is TRBD1 (5 bases). Germline CDR1 is MNHNS and CDR2 is SASEGT. The length of the CDR3 is 13 residues. V gave up 3 bases and J gave up 5 bases, with 10 bases separating them. The CDR3 here is CASSDRVGETQYF. The CDR3 coding sequence is TGTGCCAGCAGTGACAGGGTCGGGGAGACCCAGTACTTC.

The chain combines TRBV10-3 with TRBJ2-1, with D tentatively TRBD1 or TRBD2 (5 bases each). The germline V and J ends were trimmed by 4 bases and 7 bases, with 11 bases remaining between them. Germline V CDR1 and CDR2: ENHRY, SYGVKD. The CDR3 covers 13 residues. Here the CDR3 DNA reads TGTGCCATCAGTGGTGACAGCGGTAATGAGCAGTTCTTC. Translation: CAISGDSGNEQFF.

The chain combines TRBV9 with TRBJ2-5, with D uncertain. The closer fit of TRBJ2-7 to the DNA end suggests the J call may be wrong. The CDR3 spans 13 residues. Germline V gene sequence: CDR1 SGDLS, CDR2 YYNGEE. In DNA, the CDR3 is TGTGCCAGCAGCGTAGAGTCCGTTGGCGAGCAGTACTTC. As protein: CASSVESVGEQYF.

CDR3: CASSLAGDTEAFF. In DNA, the CDR3 is TGTGCCAGCAGCTTAGCCGGGGACACTGAAGCTTTCTTT. The gene calls are TRBV7-8 and TRBJ1-1; D not resolved. Trimming took 0 bases from V and 3 from J, leaving 5 bases between them. Per the germline V gene, CDR1 is SGHVS and CDR2 is FQNEAQ. CDR3 length: 13 residues.

The rearrangement uses TRBV2 and TRBJ2-3; 10 bases align to TRBD2. The germline gives CDR1 SNHLY, CDR2 FYNNEI. CDR3 size: 15 residues. V lost 2 bases and J lost 4; bases outside the gene matches: 3. The CDR3 sequence is CASSEWLAGADTQYF. The CDR3 DNA reads as TGTGCCAGCAGTGAATGGCTAGCGGGGGCAGATACGCAGTATTTT.

The rearrangement uses TRBV7-9 and TRBJ2-4; TRBD2 matches 15 bases. V was pared by 5 bases and J by 6 bases, with 5 bases of the junction left unmatched. Germline V CDR1 and CDR2: SEHNR, FQNEAQ (reference sequence). The CDR3 is 16 amino acids. The CDR3: CASSDEGLAGGNIQYF. CDR3 bases: TGTGCCAGCAGCGACGAGGGACTAGCGGGAGGAAACATTCAGTACTTC.

This chain connects TRBV5-1 to TRBJ1-4; no firm D call. This CDR3 is built from 14 residues. Germline CDR1 is SGHRS and CDR2 is YFSETQ. Trimming cost V 0 bases and J 5 bases, with 8 bases left between them. The CDR3 DNA is TGCGCCAGCAGCTTGGGACATATGAATGAAAAACTGTTTTTT. This codes for CASSLGHMNEKLFF.

The rearrangement links TRBV6-6 to TRBJ1-1; 10 bases fit TRBD1. The V gene's germline CDR1 is MNHNY and CDR2 SVGAGI (reference sequence). This CDR3 spans 14 amino acids. V was clipped by 4 bases and J by 1 base; unmatched bases: 0. The chain's CDR3 is CASSWDRGNTEAFF. The DNA for the CDR3 is TGTGCCAGCAGTTGGGACAGGGGGAACACTGAAGCTTTCTTT.

About this clone itself: This CDR3 is missing its conserved last phenylalanine or tryptophan, likely due to a read error. The chain joins TRBV4-1 to TRBJ1-1; 10 bases are a match to TRBD1. The V and J ends lost 1 base and 2 bases, in that order; junction bases with no gene match: 13. CDR3 length: 19 amino acids. From germline, CDR1 is MGHRA and CDR2 YSYEKL. CDR3 DNA sequence: TGCGCCAGCAGCCAAGCACTTCCGGGACAGGGGCTCGTTAACACTGAAGCTTTCCTT. It is translated as CASSQALPGQGLVNTEAFL.

The gene calls are TRBV2 and TRBJ2-1; D unresolved. The V end was cut by 4 bases, the J end by 8 bases, with 9 bases between. This CDR3 is built from 12 residues. Germline V gene lookup returns CDR1 SNHLY and CDR2 FYNNEI. In nucleotides, the CDR3 is TGTGCCAGCAGTGGAGAGTTGCATGAGCAGTTCTTC. It specifies CASSGELHEQFF.

This rearrangement joins TRBV7-9 to TRBJ1-5, with no clear D. Trimming removed 5 bases from V and 5 bases from J, with 10 bases in between. CDR1 is SEHNR, CDR2 FQNEAQ, per germline (reference sequence). The CDR3 contains 13 residues. In DNA, the CDR3 is TGTGCCAGCAGCGGCTCAGGTCATCAGCCCCAGCATTTT. Its translation: CASSGSGHQPQHF.

The chain joins TRBV27 to TRBJ2-1; 12 positions agree with TRBD2. With 8 bases clipped from V and 0 bases from J, the junction kept 14 bases outside the gene matches. The CDR3 runs 19 residues. Looked up from germline, CDR1 is MNHEY and CDR2 is SMNVEV (reference sequence). The DNA of the CDR3 is TGTGCCAGCGGAAAGGGGACTAGCGGGTCCGGCTTCTCCTACAATGAGCAGTTCTTC. This gives the protein CASGKGTSGSGFSYNEQFF.